Below are 10 T cell receptor beta chains sequenced from a single sample in a study of cytomegalovirus exposure and HLA in healthy donors. The PCR was carried out with 60 Vbeta primers and 13 Jbeta primers. Measured with immunoSEQ multiplex PCR; TCRdb has only the in-frame clones, and not every one. The sample comprises approximately 150,000 clones, roughly 75% of which are singletons, and around 4.9% rests with the top ten. Specimen: PBMCs. These receptors were taken from a male donor in good health and CMV-seronegative.

The gene calls are TRBV18 and TRBJ1-6, with TRBD1 as a possible D gene (6 bases). Germline V gene data show CDR1 as KGHSH and CDR2 as LQKENI. V was cut by 6 bases and J by 7 bases, with 19 bases left in between. This CDR3 contains 16 residues. The CDR3 sequence: CASSPGFGGQNSPLHF. CDR3 sequence (DNA): TGTGCCAGCTCCCCCGGCTTCGGGGGGCAGAATTCACCCCTCCACTTT. The variable domain in full, completed from reference TRBV18 and TRBJ1-6, reads NAGVMQNPRHLVRRRGQEARLRCSPMKGHSHVYWYRQLPEEGLKFMVYLQKENIIDESGMPKERFSAEFPKEGPSILRIQQVVRGDSAAYFCASSPGFGGQNSPLHFGNGTRLTVT.

This clone appeared a few times. V gene TRBV23-1 combines with J gene TRBJ1-5; TRBD1 might be the D (6 bases). TRBV23-1 counts as an open reading frame of uncertain function. The germline V and J ends were trimmed by 0 bases and 1 base, with 10 bases remaining between them. The CDR3 consists of 16 residues. CDR3 protein: CASSQSYRESNQPQHF. In DNA form, the CDR3 reads TGCGCCAGCAGTCAATCGTACAGGGAAAGCAATCAGCCCCAGCATTTT.

This chain joins TRBV13 and TRBJ2-5, with 8 bases matching TRBD1. This CDR3 region has 15 residues. The germline V gene has CDR1 PRHDT and CDR2 FYEKMQ (reference sequence). V was clipped by 2 bases and J by 5 bases; unmatched bases: 7. CDR3 sequence (DNA): TGTGCCAGCAGCTTACGACAGGGGCAGGGGGAGACCCAGTACTTC. Its protein is CASSLRQGQGETQYF.

This clone came up once. V is TRBV19 and J is TRBJ1-5; D perhaps matches TRBD1 (6 bases). Germline assignment: CDR1 LNHDA and CDR2 SQIVND (reference sequence). The V end was cut by 5 bases, the J end by 5 bases, with 16 bases between. This CDR3 contains 15 residues. The chain's CDR3 is CASSHRDRTDQPQHF. Here the CDR3 DNA reads TGTGCCAGTAGTCATCGTGACAGGACTGATCAGCCCCAGCATTTT.

The chain uses TRBV6-1 and TRBJ2-3; TRBD2 is a possible D gene (7 bases). Germline V CDR1 and CDR2: MNHNS, SASEGT. The CDR3 extends over 14 amino acids. V was cut by 7 bases and J by 2 bases, with 13 bases left in between. CDR3 bases: TGTGCCAGCATGGAGGGGGGGTCCACAGATACGCAGTATTTT. Translated, it gives CASMEGGSTDTQYF.

Here the CDR3 reads CASSPSLVRETQYF. The CDR3 DNA reads TGTGCCAGCAGCCCTAGTCTGGTTAGGGAGACCCAGTACTTC. The chain recombines TRBV9 with TRBJ2-5; no clear D. The germline CDR1 and CDR2 sequences are SGDLS and YYNGEE. V was clipped by 4 bases and J by 5 bases, with 15 bases between them. This CDR3 contains 14 residues.

This clone appeared a few times. The chain is built from TRBV10-3 and TRBJ1-3; possible D gene TRBD1, 5 bases. The CDR3 covers 17 residues. Trimming shortened V by 4 bases and J by 0 bases, and 16 bases separated the two germline ends. Germline values: CDR1 ENHRY, CDR2 SYGVKD. This CDR3 reads CAISGTRWGRSGNTIYF. The CDR3 DNA is TGTGCCATCAGTGGCACCCGCTGGGGCCGCTCTGGAAACACCATATATTTT.

This clone was seen a handful of times. The V call is TRBV5-4, the J call TRBJ2-5; a weak D match, TRBD2 (6 bases). CDR1 is SGHNT, CDR2 YYREEE, per germline (reference sequence). Deletions cut 6 bases from V and 3 bases from J, with 12 bases between. This CDR3 is 13 amino acids long. The CDR3 sequence is CASKVGGEETQYF. CDR3 nucleotides: TGTGCCAGCAAAGTCGGCGGGGAAGAGACCCAGTACTTC. Together with reference TRBV5-4 and TRBJ2-5, the CDR3 gives the full variable domain: ETGVTQSPTHLIKTRGQQVTLRCSSQSGHNTVSWYQQALGQGPQFIFQYYREEENGRGNFPPRFSGLQFPNYSSELNVNALELDDSALYLCASKVGGEETQYFGPGTRLLVL.

This clone was observed once. This chain uses TRBV19 with TRBJ2-1; maybe TRBD1 (5 bases). The germline V gene has CDR1 LNHDA and CDR2 SQIVND (reference sequence). This CDR3 is 15 amino acids long. V was trimmed by 6 bases and J by 3 bases, leaving 15 bases between them. CDR3 in amino acids: CASRTDVGRYNEQFF. The DNA of the CDR3 is TGTGCCAGTAGAACTGACGTGGGGCGCTACAATGAGCAGTTCTTC.

The chain couples TRBV7-3 to TRBJ1-1; D ambiguous. V was clipped by 6 bases and J by 5 bases, with 13 bases between them. The CDR3 has 13 amino acids. Germline CDR1 SGHTA, CDR2 FQGTGA. CDR3 DNA sequence: TGTGCCAGCAGTCTAGTCTCGGGGACTGAAGCTTTCTTT. It yields the protein CASSLVSGTEAFF.